Presented here are 26 T cell receptor beta chains from one specimen sequenced in a study of OX40 agonist ivuxolimab in advanced cancers. The table came from immunoSEQ multiplex PCR; TCRdb's copy has only in-frame clones and leaves some out. The data hold about 82,000 clones, with roughly 92% observed a single time. The source was CD4+ or CD8+ T cells sorted from blood, collected in a trial of the OX40 agonist ivuxolimab. Source of these receptors: an adult with an advanced solid tumor such as melanoma, head and neck, liver or kidney cancer.

The chain employs TRBV5-4 and TRBJ2-5; D not resolved. There are 16 residues in the CDR3. Trimming stripped 0 bases from V and 1 base from J, with 13 bases between. From germline, CDR1 is SGHNT and CDR2 YYREEE (reference sequence). CDR3 protein: CASSLDWTPGQETQYF. The CDR3 region has the DNA TGTGCCAGCAGCTTGGACTGGACGCCAGGCCAAGAGACCCAGTACTTC.

The chain joins TRBV9 to TRBJ1-2; no definite D call. Germline values: CDR1 SGDLS, CDR2 YYNGEE. The CDR3 covers 11 residues. The V end was cut by 7 bases, the J end by 0 bases, with 4 bases between. The CDR3 protein is CASATNYGYTF. The CDR3 DNA reads TGTGCCAGCGCTACTAACTATGGCTACACCTTC.

Details on this clone: The same CDR3 arises from other DNA sequences in this sample as well. The chain has TRBV10-3 and TRBJ2-3; tentatively, D is TRBD1 (6 bases). Germline V gene sequence: CDR1 ENHRY, CDR2 SYGVKD. V was clipped by 0 bases and J by 3 bases, with 7 bases between them. CDR3 length: 14 amino acids. The DNA of the CDR3 is TGTGCCATCAGTGAGTCGAGGGGGACAGATACGCAGTATTTT. Protein product: CAISESRGTDTQYF.

This chain connects TRBV9 to TRBJ2-1; TRBD2 matches 7 bases. The CDR3 contains 16 residues. The V gene end was trimmed by 0 bases and the J gene end by 7 bases; junction bases not matched to a gene: 10. The germline V gene has CDR1 SGDLS and CDR2 YYNGEE. CDR3: CASSVGASGRLNEQFF. For the CDR3, the DNA is TGTGCCAGCAGCGTAGGGGCTAGCGGACGACTAAATGAGCAGTTCTTC.

The chain employs TRBV19 and TRBJ1-1; weak D call: TRBD1 (5 bases). Per the germline V gene, CDR1 is LNHDA and CDR2 is SQIVND (reference sequence). The CDR3 has 13 amino acids. V gave up 3 bases and J gave up 6 bases, with 11 bases separating them. DNA for the CDR3: TGTGCCAGTAGTATGAAGGGGACGGCTGAAGCTTTCTTT. It codes for CASSMKGTAEAFF.

This chain connects TRBV11-3 to TRBJ1-1; TRBD1 is a possible D gene (5 bases). In germline, CDR1 is SGHNT, CDR2 YENEEA. V gave up 0 bases and J gave up 0 bases, with 11 bases separating them. The CDR3 extends over 16 amino acids. CDR3 sequence reads: CASSLDLAGMNTEAFF. The DNA of the CDR3 is TGTGCCAGCAGCTTAGATCTGGCAGGGATGAACACTGAAGCTTTCTTT.

V is TRBV30 and J is TRBJ1-4; D call uncertain. CDR3 length: 13 residues. V was shortened by 3 bases and J by 6 bases, with 11 bases between the two germline ends. Per germline, CDR1 GTSNPN and CDR2 SVGIG (reference sequence). This CDR3 is CAWRGGLDEKLFF. The CDR3 DNA sequence: TGTGCCTGGAGAGGAGGGCTTGATGAAAAACTGTTTTTT.

The CDR3: CASSPSGQRDIQYF. Written as DNA, the CDR3 is TGTGCCAGCAGCCCATCAGGACAGCGGGACATTCAGTACTTC. This sequence joins TRBV14 and TRBJ2-4; TRBD1 or TRBD2 may be the D gene (6 bases each). Trimming pared 4 bases from V and 8 bases from J, leaving 15 bases between. This CDR3 is built from 14 residues. Germline V CDR1 and CDR2: SGHDN, FVKESK.

This clone was recorded once. V usage is TRBV10-3 and J usage is TRBJ2-1; TRBD2 matches 7 bases. The CDR3 runs to 15 residues. The junction had 15 bases not matched to a gene; V was cut back by 7 bases and J by 9 bases. Germline lookup yields CDR1 ENHRY and CDR2 SYGVKD. The CDR3, as DNA: TGTGCCATCACCCTCGGCGGGGGATACTCTACTGAGCAGTTCTTC. Its translation is CAITLGGGYSTEQFF.

V gene TRBV10-3 combines with J gene TRBJ2-5; TRBD2 agrees at 8 bases. CDR1 is ENHRY and CDR2 is SYGVKD in the germline V gene. J gave up 1 base and V 4 bases, and 8 bases lay outside the gene matches. The CDR3 is 16 residues long. For the CDR3, the DNA is TGTGCCATCAGTGCCACTCCTAGCGGGCCCCAAGAGACCCAGTACTTC. Translated, it gives CAISATPSGPQETQYF.

The rearrangement joins TRBV5-1 to TRBJ2-5, with D possibly matching TRBD1 (5 bases). V was cut by 0 bases and J by 5 bases, with 14 bases left in between. CDR1 and CDR2 from the germline V gene are SGHRS and YFSETQ. The length of the CDR3 is 15 residues. The CDR3, as DNA: TGCGCCAGCAGCTTGGAGGGCAGGGCTTGGGAGACCCAGTACTTC. This encodes CASSLEGRAWETQYF. The variable domain in full, with the rest retrieved from reference TRBV5-1 and TRBJ2-5, is KAGVTQTPRYLIKTRGQQVTLSCSPISGHRSVSWYQQTPGQGLQFLFEYFSETQRNKGNFPGRFSGRQFSNSRSEMNVSTLELGDSALYLCASSLEGRAWETQYFGPGTRLLVL.

The genes are TRBV5-1 and TRBJ2-3, with a tentative D call TRBD2 (5 bases). The germline CDR1 and CDR2 sequences are SGHRS and YFSETQ. The CDR3 is 15 residues long. Trimming removed 0 bases from V and 2 bases from J, with 10 bases in between. CDR3 in amino acids: CASSLEAGYTDTQYF. As DNA, the CDR3 is TGCGCCAGCAGCTTGGAGGCGGGTTACACAGATACGCAGTATTTT.

CDR3 sequence: CASSLTEYTQYF. The CDR3 bases are TGCGCCAGCAGCTTGACAGAGTATACGCAGTATTTT. The chain links TRBV5-1 to TRBJ2-3; D is unclear. Germline V gives CDR1 SGHRS, CDR2 YFSETQ. Trimming shortened V by 1 base and J by 7 bases, and 7 bases separated the two germline ends. The CDR3 sequence is 12 residues long.

The chain combines TRBV6-6 with TRBJ1-5, with D tentatively TRBD1 (6 bases). The CDR3 length is 15 residues. The germline gives CDR1 MNHNY, CDR2 SVGAGI (reference sequence). Between the trimmed V and J ends, which lost 2 bases and 5 bases, there was a span of 13 bases. In nucleotides, the CDR3 is TGTGCCAGCAGTTACCAAACTGGACAGCATCAGCCCCAGCATTTT. Protein: CASSYQTGQHQPQHF.

This chain uses TRBV27 with TRBJ1-1; D is undetermined. V was trimmed by 4 bases and J by 1 base, leaving 10 bases between them. The V gene's germline CDR1 is MNHEY and CDR2 SMNVEV (reference sequence). The CDR3 is 14 amino acids. The CDR3 DNA is TGTGCCAGCAGTTCCCCCGGGCGGAACACTGAAGCTTTCTTT. This gives the protein CASSSPGRNTEAFF.

V and J are TRBV25-1 and TRBJ2-3; D unresolved. Germline-derived CDR1 and CDR2 are MGHDK and SYGVNS. CDR3 length: 13 amino acids. Trimming stripped 7 bases from V and 1 base from J, with 9 bases between. CDR3 coding DNA: TGTGCCAGCACCACCTGGGGCACAGATACGCAGTATTTT. Translated, it gives CASTTWGTDTQYF.

The chain couples TRBV11-2 to TRBJ2-1, with 7 bases aligning to TRBD1. CDR1 and CDR2 from the germline V gene are SGHAT and FQNNGV. The CDR3 has 15 amino acids. J was trimmed by 4 bases and V by 5 bases; bases with no gene match: 8. The CDR3 loop reads CASSLRQGVYNEQFF. DNA for the CDR3: TGTGCCAGCAGCCTCCGACAGGGTGTATACAATGAGCAGTTCTTC.

The chain uses TRBV5-4 and TRBJ2-5, with 14 bases identical to TRBD2. CDR3 length equals 16 residues. CDR1 SGHNT and CDR2 YYREEE come from the germline V gene (reference sequence). Trimming removed 4 bases from V and 5 bases from J; junction bases left unmatched: 7. CDR3 nucleotide sequence: TGTGCCAGCAGCCCGGGGACTAGCGGGGGAAAGGAGACCCAGTACTTC. Amino acids: CASSPGTSGGKETQYF.

V usage is TRBV30 and J usage is TRBJ1-2; possibly TRBD1 for D (5 bases). Trimming removed 0 bases at V and 6 bases at J, with 11 bases between. The CDR3 has 13 amino acids. The V gene's germline CDR1 is GTSNPN and CDR2 SVGIG (reference sequence). CDR3 in DNA: TGTGCCTGGAGTGTACAACAGGCCGATGGCTACACCTTC. Protein sequence: CAWSVQQADGYTF.

The CDR3 here is CATSRDKAVPGTGYNEQFF. Written as DNA, the CDR3 is TGTGCCACCAGCAGAGATAAGGCTGTCCCCGGGACAGGGTACAATGAGCAGTTCTTC. This chain uses TRBV15 with TRBJ2-1, with 9 bases fitting TRBD1. This CDR3 contains 19 residues. Losses at the gene ends were 0 bases for V and 4 bases for J; bases not matched to a gene: 13. The V gene's germline CDR1 is LNHNV and CDR2 YYDKDF (reference sequence). Looking up the rest from reference TRBV15 and TRBJ2-1 gives the full variable domain: DAMVIQNPRYQVTQFGKPVTLSCSQTLNHNVMYWYQQKSSQAPKLLFHYYDKDFNNEADTPDNFQSRRPNTSFCFLDIRSPGLGDTAMYLCATSRDKAVPGTGYNEQFFGPGTRLTVL.

This sequence joins TRBV6-5 and TRBJ2-7; 8 bases agree with TRBD1. The CDR3 loop spans 15 amino acids. The V gene's germline CDR1 is MNHEY and CDR2 SVGAGI. The trim removed 4 bases at V and 4 bases at J, leaving 9 bases unmatched. CDR3 coding DNA: TGTGCCAGCAGTTTTCAGCAGGGGGCTTGGTACGAGCAGTACTTC. Its translation is CASSFQQGAWYEQYF.

The V gene is TRBV7-2, the J gene TRBJ2-1, with 10 bases identical to TRBD2. The CDR3 extends over 16 amino acids. CDR1 and CDR2 (germline): SGHTA, FQGNSA. With V trimmed by 1 base and J by 9 bases, 9 bases remained unmatched. The CDR3: CASSLERLAGVLEQFF. The CDR3, as DNA: TGTGCCAGCAGCTTAGAAAGGCTAGCGGGAGTACTTGAGCAGTTCTTC.

This clone showed up just once. The V and J genes are TRBV5-4 and TRBJ2-3, with 9 bases identical to TRBD1. The CDR3 has 15 amino acids. From germline, CDR1 is SGHNT and CDR2 YYREEE (reference sequence). The V gene end was trimmed by 4 bases and the J gene end by 4 bases; junction bases not matched to a gene: 7. CDR3 sequence: CASSRGQGLADTQYF. CDR3 DNA sequence: TGTGCCAGCAGCCGAGGACAGGGGTTGGCAGATACGCAGTATTTT.

Only one count was recorded for this clone. The chain joins TRBV9 to TRBJ2-2; D not resolved. The CDR3 runs to 12 residues. Per the germline V gene, CDR1 is SGDLS and CDR2 is YYNGEE. Between the trimmed V and J ends, which lost 0 bases and 8 bases, there was a span of 5 bases. The CDR3 is CASSVGQGELFF. The CDR3 coding sequence is TGTGCCAGCAGCGTAGGGCAGGGGGAGCTGTTTTTT.

CDR3 protein: CASSIRDSETYEQYF. In DNA, the CDR3 is TGTGCCAGTAGTATAAGGGACAGTGAAACCTACGAGCAGTACTTC. This rearrangement joins TRBV19 to TRBJ2-7; 7 bases map to TRBD1. Trimming cost V 2 bases and J 2 bases; bases outside gene matches: 6. CDR1 LNHDA and CDR2 SQIVND come from the germline V gene (reference sequence). This CDR3 has 15 residues.

The genes are TRBV21-1 and TRBJ2-1; whether TRBD2, the table's D call, matches the DNA was not checked. TRBV21-1 has pseudogene status. The CDR3 runs to 21 residues. Here the CDR3 reads CASSKVDKGLAGGSSYNEQFF. The CDR3 region has the DNA TGTGCCAGCAGCAAAGTAGATAAGGGACTAGCGGGAGGCTCCTCCTACAATGAGCAGTTCTTC.